A single sample is the source of the 6 T cell receptor beta chains below, sequenced in a study of control samples from healthy donors and cancer patients. Only in-frame clones appear in the TCRdb table, and some are missing; sequencing was by immunoSEQ multiplex PCR. The repertoire holds about 160,000 clones, with nearly 96% as singletons. Sequenced material: blood. The source is a woman aged 25 to 45 in good health.

The chain is built from TRBV27 and TRBJ1-2; 8 bases fit TRBD1. Trimming at V came to 4 bases and at J to 5 bases, leaving 3 bases not matched to a gene. The CDR3 runs 13 residues. The germline V gene encodes CDR1 MNHEY and CDR2 SMNVEV (reference sequence). As DNA, the CDR3 is TGTGCCAGCAGTTCGACAGGGGAATATGGCTACACCTTC. It yields the protein CASSSTGEYGYTF.

The V call is TRBV28, the J call TRBJ1-6, with a tentative D call TRBD1 (6 bases). This CDR3 is built from 13 residues. V lost 3 bases and J lost 10, with 10 bases in between. Germline loops: CDR1 MDHEN, CDR2 SYDVKM. The CDR3 DNA follows: TGTGCCAGCAGTTTGGGGGGCTCGTCACCCCTCCACTTT. It specifies CASSLGGSSPLHF.

This sequence joins TRBV28 and TRBJ1-5, with a tentative D call TRBD1 (6 bases). The CDR3 covers 13 residues. V shed 8 bases and J shed 7 bases, with 15 bases lying between them. CDR1 and CDR2 from the germline V gene are MDHEN and SYDVKM. The CDR3 spells CASSQGGRQPQHF. CDR3 nucleotides: TGTGCCAGCTCTCAAGGGGGACGGCAGCCCCAGCATTTT.

The chain uses TRBV5-1 and TRBJ2-1; unclear D gene. CDR1 is SGHRS and CDR2 is YFSETQ in the germline V gene. Trimming left V 0 bases short and J 0 bases short, with 10 bases between. This CDR3 has 16 residues. CDR3: CASSLEDRSSYNEQFF. The CDR3 coding sequence is TGCGCCAGCAGCTTGGAGGACCGAAGCTCCTACAATGAGCAGTTCTTC.

The rearrangement joins TRBV28 to TRBJ2-4; D is possibly TRBD1 or TRBD2 (5 bases each). The V end lost 3 bases, the J end lost 7 bases, and 22 bases lay between the germline ends. Germline values: CDR1 MDHEN, CDR2 SYDVKM. There are 17 residues in the CDR3. DNA of the CDR3: TGTGCCAGCAGTTTGAGAGGGGCGCCCCGAGTTAGGAACATTCAGTACTTC. The encoded protein is CASSLRGAPRVRNIQYF.

The V and J genes are TRBV20-1 and TRBJ2-2, with D uncertain. The CDR3 is made up of 11 amino acids. The germline V gene encodes CDR1 DFQATT and CDR2 SNEGSKA (reference sequence). Trimming took off 3 bases at V and 6 bases at J, with 5 bases between the two ends. CDR3 DNA: TGCAGTGCTAGGCCCGCCGGGGAGCTGTTTTTT. Its protein product is CSARPAGELFF.